This T cell receptor (beta chain) was retrieved from a study of shared clonotypes between healthy human individuals. Across the study: Each donor had three CD4 naive, three CD4 memory, two CD8 naive and one CD8 memory plate. The study, taken as a whole, reports: An anticipated effect of sequencing depth on clonotype sharing among donors was recognized.

In germline, CDR1 is SGHRS, CDR2 YFSETQ. This CDR3 region has 16 residues. Deletions cut 6 bases from V and 0 bases from J, with 16 bases between. On this clone itself: Its specificity is unknown.

Data came from immunoSEQ multiplex PCR; TCRdb stores just in-frame clones and leaves some out. The repertoire holds under 2,500,000 clones, with approximately 96% as singletons. What was sequenced was naive CD4+ T cells sorted from blood. Subset described: CD45RA+ positively selected. This TCR derives from a man between 18 and 35 years old in good health. The chain recombines TRBV5-1 with TRBJ2-1; D tentatively fits TRBD1 or TRBD2 (6 bases each). The chain's CDR3 is CASTATGGFSYNEQFF. For the CDR3, the DNA is TGCGCCAGCACGGCGACCGGGGGCTTCTCCTACAATGAGCAGTTCTTC.